The T cell receptor beta chain under discussion was sequenced for a study of graft-versus-host responses after intestinal transplantation. Study as a whole: Transplants were multivisceral, liver-intestinal, or isolated intestinal. Every transplant recipient was induced with anti-thymocyte globulin, then maintained on tacrolimus and steroids for about 3 years. Findings and caveats of the study: GvH clones were identified in recipient marrow, with some first appearing in ileum or blood. Allografts of patients with graft-donor T cell macrochimerism showed high graft-versus-host to host-versus-graft clone ratios.

TCRdb's table, derived via immunoSEQ multiplex PCR, lists solely in-frame clones and lacks some. The sample includes 130,000 to 150,000 clones, roughly 91% of them seen just once. The V and J ends lost 6 bases and 5 bases, in that order; junction bases with no gene match: 4. The CDR3 extends over 13 amino acids. Germline CDR1 reads MNHNY; CDR2 reads SVGAGI (reference sequence). A word on this clone: Its antigen remains unknown.

The V call is TRBV6-6, the J call TRBJ1-5; 7 bases match TRBD1. The sequence came from a human donor who received an intestinal transplant. Sequencing used unstimulated CD4+ T cells sorted from spleen or lymph node cells, obtained before intestinal transplant. The CDR3 reads CASRTGYDQPQHF. CDR3 coding DNA: TGTGCCAGCAGGACAGGGTACGATCAGCCCCAGCATTTT.